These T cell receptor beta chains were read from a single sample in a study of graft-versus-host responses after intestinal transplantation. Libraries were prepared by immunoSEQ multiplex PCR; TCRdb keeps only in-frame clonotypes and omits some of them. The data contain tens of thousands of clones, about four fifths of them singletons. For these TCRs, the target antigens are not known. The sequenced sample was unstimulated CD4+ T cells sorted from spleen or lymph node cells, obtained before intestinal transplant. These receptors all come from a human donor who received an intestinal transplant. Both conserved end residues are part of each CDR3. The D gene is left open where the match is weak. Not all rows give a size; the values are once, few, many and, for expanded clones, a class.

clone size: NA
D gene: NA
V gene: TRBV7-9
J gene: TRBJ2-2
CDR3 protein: CASSLRRAVTNTGELFF
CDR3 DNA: TGTGCCAGCAGCTTAAGGCGGGCTGTTACGAACACCGGGGAGCTGTTTTTT

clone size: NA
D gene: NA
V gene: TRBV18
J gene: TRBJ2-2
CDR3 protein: CASSRGGGTGELFF
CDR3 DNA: TGTGCCAGCTCACGGGGGGGCGGCACCGGGGAGCTGTTTTTT

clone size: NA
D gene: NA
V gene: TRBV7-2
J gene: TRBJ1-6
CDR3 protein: CASSLGGGRRNSPLHF
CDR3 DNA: TGTGCCAGCAGCTTAGGTGGGGGGCGTCGGAATTCACCCCTCCACTTT

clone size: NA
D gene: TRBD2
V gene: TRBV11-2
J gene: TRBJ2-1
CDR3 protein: CASSLLAGRINEQFF
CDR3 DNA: TGTGCCAGCTCCTTACTAGCGGGTCGTATCAATGAGCAGTTCTTC

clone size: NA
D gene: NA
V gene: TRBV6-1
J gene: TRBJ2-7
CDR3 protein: CASSPTGLRPWEQYF
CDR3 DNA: TGTGCCAGCAGTCCGACAGGACTAAGGCCATGGGAGCAGTACTTC

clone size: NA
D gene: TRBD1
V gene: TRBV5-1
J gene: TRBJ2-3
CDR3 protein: CASSKPTGTDTQYF
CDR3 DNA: TGCGCCAGCAGCAAACCGACAGGGACAGATACGCAGTATTTT

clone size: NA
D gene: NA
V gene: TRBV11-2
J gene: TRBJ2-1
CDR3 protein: CASSFGYRDYNEQFF
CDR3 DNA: TGTGCCAGCAGCTTCGGGTATAGGGATTACAATGAGCAGTTCTTC

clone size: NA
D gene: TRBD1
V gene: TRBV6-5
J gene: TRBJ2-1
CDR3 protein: CASSRPGTGHEQFF
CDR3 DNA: TGTGCCAGCAGTAGGCCTGGGACAGGGCATGAGCAGTTCTTC

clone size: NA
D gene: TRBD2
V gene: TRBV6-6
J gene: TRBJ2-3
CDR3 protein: CASRGLAGLDTQYF
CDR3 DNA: TGTGCCAGCAGAGGACTAGCGGGGTTAGATACGCAGTATTTT

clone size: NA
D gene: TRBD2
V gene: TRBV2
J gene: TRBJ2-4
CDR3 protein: CASSDWLAGGDIQYF
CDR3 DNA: TGTGCCAGCAGTGATTGGCTAGCGGGAGGGGACATTCAGTACTTC

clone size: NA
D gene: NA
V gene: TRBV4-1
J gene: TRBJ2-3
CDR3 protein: CASSQEWGRTQYF
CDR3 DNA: TGCGCCAGCAGCCAAGAATGGGGGCGGACGCAGTATTTT

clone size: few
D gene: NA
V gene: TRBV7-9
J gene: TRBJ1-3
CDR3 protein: CASSPGRWNTIYF
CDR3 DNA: TGTGCCAGCAGCCCCGGCCGGTGGAACACCATATATTTT

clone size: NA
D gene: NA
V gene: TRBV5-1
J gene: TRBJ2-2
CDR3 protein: CASSPEGYYTGELFF
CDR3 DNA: TGCGCCAGCAGCCCGGAGGGTTATTACACCGGGGAGCTGTTTTTT

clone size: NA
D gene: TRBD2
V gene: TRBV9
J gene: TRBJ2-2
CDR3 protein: CASSLVAGANTGELFF
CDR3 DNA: TGTGCCAGCAGCCTAGTAGCGGGGGCGAACACCGGGGAGCTGTTTTTT

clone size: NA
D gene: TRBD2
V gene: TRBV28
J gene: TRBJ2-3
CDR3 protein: CASASPGLAGTDTQYF
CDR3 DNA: TGTGCCAGTGCTTCCCCCGGACTAGCGGGCACAGATACGCAGTATTTT

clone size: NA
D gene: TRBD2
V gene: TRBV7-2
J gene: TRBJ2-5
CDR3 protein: CASSFRLAGSLQETQYF
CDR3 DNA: TGTGCCAGCAGCTTTCGACTAGCGGGGTCCCTCCAAGAGACCCAGTACTTC

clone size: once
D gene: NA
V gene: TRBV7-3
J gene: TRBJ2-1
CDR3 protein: CASSLVLRVTTYNEQFF
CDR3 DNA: TGTGCCAGCAGCTTAGTTCTCCGGGTTACAACCTACAATGAGCAGTTCTTC

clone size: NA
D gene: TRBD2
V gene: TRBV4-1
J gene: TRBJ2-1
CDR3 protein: CASSHILSGTSGRNEQFF
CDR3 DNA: TGCGCCAGCAGCCACATCCTTAGCGGGACTAGCGGGAGGAATGAGCAGTTCTTC

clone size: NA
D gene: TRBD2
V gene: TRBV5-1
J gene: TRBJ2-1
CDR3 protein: CASSLSAGIWAPYNEQFF
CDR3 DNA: TGCGCCAGCAGCTTGTCAGCGGGAATATGGGCCCCCTACAATGAGCAGTTCTTC

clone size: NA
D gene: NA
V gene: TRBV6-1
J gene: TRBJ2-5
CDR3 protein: CASRGPGRETQYF
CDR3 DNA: TGTGCCAGCAGGGGGCCAGGGCGAGAGACCCAGTACTTC

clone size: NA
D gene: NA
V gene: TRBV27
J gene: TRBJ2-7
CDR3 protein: CASSSTGWGVSEQYF
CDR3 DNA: TGTGCCAGCAGTTCCACAGGGTGGGGGGTATCCGAGCAGTACTTC

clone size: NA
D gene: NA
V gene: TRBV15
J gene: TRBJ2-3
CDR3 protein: CATSRDVEWIAFTDTQYF
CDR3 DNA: TGTGCCACCAGCAGAGATGTCGAATGGATCGCCTTCACAGATACGCAGTATTTT

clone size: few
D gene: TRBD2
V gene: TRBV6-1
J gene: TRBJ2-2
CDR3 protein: CASSGRLAANTGELFF
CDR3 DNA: TGTGCCAGCAGTGGAAGACTAGCGGCCAACACCGGGGAGCTGTTTTTT

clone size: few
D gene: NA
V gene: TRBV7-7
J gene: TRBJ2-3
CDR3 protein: CASSLGSSGADTQYF
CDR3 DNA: TGTGCCAGCAGCTTAGGATCATCAGGGGCAGATACGCAGTATTTT